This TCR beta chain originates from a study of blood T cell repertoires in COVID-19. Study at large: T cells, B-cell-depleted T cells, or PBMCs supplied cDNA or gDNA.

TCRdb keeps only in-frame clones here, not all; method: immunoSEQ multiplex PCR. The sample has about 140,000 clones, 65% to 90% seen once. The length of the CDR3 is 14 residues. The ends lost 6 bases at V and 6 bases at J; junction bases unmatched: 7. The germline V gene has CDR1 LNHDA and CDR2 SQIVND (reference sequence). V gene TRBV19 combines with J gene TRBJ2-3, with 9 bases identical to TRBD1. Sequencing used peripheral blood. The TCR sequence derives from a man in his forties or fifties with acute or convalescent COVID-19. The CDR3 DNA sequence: TGTGCCAGTAGCCTTCGACAGGGGGTGGATACGCAGTATTTT. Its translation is CASSLRQGVDTQYF.